This T cell receptor beta chain was found in a study of beta chain features in type 1 diabetes. About the research overall: Cell yields, age and gender were similar between patients and healthy donors. All samples yielded some 110 million examined sorted cells. Study observations and caveats: Researchers report that Type 1 diabetes patients had moderately but significantly shorter TCRB CDR3s across all four CD4+ subsets.

The length of the CDR3 is 16 residues. The V gene's germline CDR1 is SGHAT and CDR2 FQNNGV. V was trimmed by 1 base and J by 1 base, leaving 12 bases between them. In this sample, this clone turned up a few times. Its antigen remains unknown. Sequencing targeted expressed TCRB transcripts, as all isolated RNA had been reverse transcribed. Produced via immunoSEQ multiplex PCR; TCRdb's table is partial and in-frame only. The table lists 160,000 or so clones, about 10% of them singletons, with about 0.7% in the top ten. The source of this sequence is a woman under 40 with type 1 diabetes. This rearrangement joins TRBV11-2 to TRBJ2-3; D is undetermined. Sequencing was carried out using central memory CD4+ T cells from blood. The CDR3 here is CASSLGANRGTDTQYF. The CDR3 DNA reads as TGTGCCAGCAGCTTAGGCGCCAATCGGGGCACAGATACGCAGTATTTT.